Listed below are T cell receptor beta chains from one sample, sequenced in a study of blood T cell repertoires in COVID-19. The method was immunoSEQ multiplex PCR; TCRdb's version includes in-frame clones alone and lacks a portion of them. The profile covers 95,000 to 150,000 clones, with about 87% appearing a single time and 25% to 30% taken by the ten largest. The sample comprised peripheral blood. These receptors came from a woman in her 70s with acute or convalescent COVID-19. Each CDR3 is given with its conserved first and last residue. D genes are given only for firm matches. Not every row has a clone size; where given, it reads once, few, many or a size class.

j_call v_call d_call clone_size cdr3_nt cdr3_aa
TRBJ1-3 TRBV2 . . TGTGCCAGCAGTGAGGCGGGGAACACCATATATTTT CASSEAGNTIYF
TRBJ2-5 TRBV7-3 TRBD2 . TGTGCCAGCAGCCCAAGCGGGGGCGACAGGCAAGAGACCCAGTACTTC CASSPSGGDRQETQYF
TRBJ2-7 TRBV29-1 . . TGCAGCGTTGAGGACAACTACGAGCAGTACTTC CSVEDNYEQYF
TRBJ1-1 TRBV5-1 . . TGCGCCAGCAGCTTACAGAATTCGAACACTGAAGCTTTCTTT CASSLQNSNTEAFF
TRBJ2-1 TRBV10-3 TRBD2 . TGTGCCATCTCGAAGCGGAGCGGGGGGGGTGAGCAGTTCTTC CAISKRSGGGEQFF
TRBJ2-7 TRBV18 TRBD2 once TGTGCCAGCTCAGTACGACTGGCCAGCGGGGGGCCAACCGCCACCTACGAGCAGTACTTC CASSVRLASGGPTATYEQYF
TRBJ1-4 TRBV4-1 TRBD1 . TGCGCCAGCAGCCAAATGGGGTTCCACGGGGGACAGAATGAAAAACTGTTTTTT CASSQMGFHGGQNEKLFF
TRBJ1-1 TRBV10-3 . . TGTGCCATCAGCGGACAGTCGGACACTGAAGCTTTCTTT CAISGQSDTEAFF
TRBJ2-1 TRBV28 TRBD2 . TGTGCCAGCAGTGGAGCGGGGAGCTCCTACAATGAGCAGTTCTTC CASSGAGSSYNEQFF
TRBJ1-2 TRBV6-5 TRBD1 . TGTGCCAGCAGACTAGGACAGGGGGCTAACTATGGCTACACCTTC CASRLGQGANYGYTF